This TCR beta chain was sequenced in a study of shared clonotypes between healthy human individuals. Background on the study: Each donor contributed plates that comprised three CD4 naive, three CD4 memory, two CD8 naive and one CD8 memory. Points from the study as a whole: It was the non-shared clonotypes that had lower generation probabilities than clonotypes shared by all four donors. For sorted subsets, rarefaction showed incomplete sequencing despite large depth.

This clone appeared a few times. Its antigen remains unknown. V was cut by 10 bases and J by 3 bases, with 12 bases left in between. Germline-derived CDR1 and CDR2 are ENHRY and SYGVKD. There are 12 residues in the CDR3. Using immunoSEQ multiplex PCR, the repertoire was profiled, and TCRdb retains in-frame clones only, with some absent. The table records nearly 1,000,000 clones, 76% of them present only once. Donors comprised healthy HIV-negative adults lacking recent acute infections or vaccinations. The clonotype comes from a man aged 18-30 years in good health. This sequence joins TRBV10-3 and TRBJ2-5; D is unclear. Material: memory CD4+ T cells sorted from blood. The subset denotes: CD45RA-negative fraction. CDR3 loop: CATGPEEETQYF. The CDR3 DNA reads TGTGCCACAGGCCCAGAGGAAGAGACCCAGTACTTC.